The rows below give T cell receptor beta chains drawn from one sample of a study of T cells in narcolepsy. Clones were sequenced by immunoSEQ multiplex PCR, and TCRdb holds only the in-frame ones, with some missing. The data hold about 40,000 clones, with about 87% observed a single time. Sequencing used CD45RA- memory CD4+ T cells from PBMCs. These receptor sequences come from a human donor with narcolepsy. CDR3s include the opening cysteine and the closing phenylalanine or tryptophan. The D gene is left open where the match is weak. Rows give clone size only sometimes, using once, few, many, or a class for an expanded clone.

DNA: TGTGCCTGGAGTGTATGGGGGTCGACGGACACTGAAGCTTTCTTT
CDR3: CAWSVWGSTDTEAFF
J: TRBJ1-1
D: .
size: once
V: TRBV30

DNA: TGTGCCAGCAGGGACATCTACAATGAGCAGTTCTTC
CDR3: CASRDIYNEQFF
J: TRBJ2-1
D: .
size: .
V: TRBV25-1

DNA: TGCGCCAGCAGCTTGGCCCCACCGGGGGCCAACGTCCTGACTTTC
CDR3: CASSLAPPGANVLTF
J: TRBJ2-6
D: .
size: .
V: TRBV5-1

DNA: TGTGCCAGCACGGGGACTGGAAACGAGCAGTACTTC
CDR3: CASTGTGNEQYF
J: TRBJ2-7
D: .
size: .
V: TRBV7-9

DNA: TGTGCCAGTGGACCAGGGGCAGGCCCTGGAAACACCATATATTTT
CDR3: CASGPGAGPGNTIYF
J: TRBJ1-3
D: .
size: .
V: TRBV6-1

DNA: TGTGCCAGCAGCGTAGGGGACAGGGATGGGGAAAAACTGTTTTTT
CDR3: CASSVGDRDGEKLFF
J: TRBJ1-4
D: TRBD1
size: once
V: TRBV9

DNA: TGTGCCAGCAGCCAAGAGGGTACAGGGTCTCTCCACGAGCAGTACTTC
CDR3: CASSQEGTGSLHEQYF
J: TRBJ2-7
D: .
size: .
V: TRBV4-2

DNA: TGTGCCAGTCGAGCGGGGGGGCCGGGAGAGCAGTACTTC
CDR3: CASRAGGPGEQYF
J: TRBJ2-5
D: TRBD2
size: .
V: TRBV19

DNA: TGTGCCAGCAGCGCGAGCGGGGCTGAAAAACTGTTTTTT
CDR3: CASSASGAEKLFF
J: TRBJ1-4
D: .
size: once
V: TRBV11-3

DNA: TGTGCCAGCAGTGAAGCGTTGGGAGTGGGGTCCTACGAGCAGTACTTC
CDR3: CASSEALGVGSYEQYF
J: TRBJ2-7
D: .
size: .
V: TRBV6-1

DNA: TGTGCCAGCAGCGTTCTGGGGGCTTCGACAGATACGCAGTATTTT
CDR3: CASSVLGASTDTQYF
J: TRBJ2-3
D: .
size: few
V: TRBV9

DNA: TGTGCCAGCAGCGTAGGCGGAATTGGGGACTACGAGCAGTACTTC
CDR3: CASSVGGIGDYEQYF
J: TRBJ2-7
D: .
size: few
V: TRBV9

DNA: TGTGCCAGCAGTGGAGACAGGGGGGAAGATTCTGGGGCCAACGTCCTGACTTTC
CDR3: CASSGDRGEDSGANVLTF
J: TRBJ2-6
D: TRBD1
size: .
V: TRBV25-1

DNA: TGTGCCAGCAGCTTAGTGTTAGGTTCATCCTACAATGAGCAGTTCTTC
CDR3: CASSLVLGSSYNEQFF
J: TRBJ2-1
D: .
size: .
V: TRBV11-2

DNA: TGTGCCTGGAACTTCGGGAGGGCTGGAAACACCATATATTTT
CDR3: CAWNFGRAGNTIYF
J: TRBJ1-3
D: .
size: .
V: TRBV30

DNA: TGTGCCAGCAGGGCACAGGGAGGAGAGACCCAGTACTTC
CDR3: CASRAQGGETQYF
J: TRBJ2-5
D: .
size: .
V: TRBV28

DNA: TGCGCCAGCAGCCCGACAGACCTCCAAGAGACCCAGTACTTC
CDR3: CASSPTDLQETQYF
J: TRBJ2-5
D: .
size: .
V: TRBV4-1

DNA: TGTGCCAGCTCACCTATATCGGGACGGGATAATGAAAAACTGTTTTTT
CDR3: CASSPISGRDNEKLFF
J: TRBJ1-4
D: .
size: .
V: TRBV18

DNA: TGTGCCAGCAGCCCAGACAGGGCCTACGAGCAGTACTTC
CDR3: CASSPDRAYEQYF
J: TRBJ2-7
D: TRBD1
size: .
V: TRBV11-3

DNA: TGTGCCAGCAGCTTCGATAGATCAATAACCGGGGAGCTGTTTTTT
CDR3: CASSFDRSITGELFF
J: TRBJ2-2
D: .
size: .
V: TRBV7-2

DNA: TGTGCCAGCAGTGAACAAAATGGGGTTGATGGCTACACCTTC
CDR3: CASSEQNGVDGYTF
J: TRBJ1-2
D: .
size: .
V: TRBV6-1

DNA: TGTGCCAGCAGCCCCACACTTGTCAGTGGCGCTTTCTTT
CDR3: CASSPTLVSGAFF
J: TRBJ1-1
D: .
size: .
V: TRBV9

DNA: TGCGCCAGCAGCACCGGGACAGGGGGCGGAAGTGAAAAACTGTTTTTT
CDR3: CASSTGTGGGSEKLFF
J: TRBJ1-4
D: TRBD1
size: .
V: TRBV5-1

DNA: TGTGCCAGCAGCTTGGAGGCGAGCGGCACTGAAGCTTTCTTT
CDR3: CASSLEASGTEAFF
J: TRBJ1-1
D: .
size: .
V: TRBV5-4

DNA: TGTGCCAGCAGTAGGAATACAGGGGCGTCGGTGACTGAAGCTTTCTTT
CDR3: CASSRNTGASVTEAFF
J: TRBJ1-1
D: TRBD1
size: .
V: TRBV2

DNA: TGTGCCAGTAGTCCTCAGGACAGCTATGGCTACACCTTC
CDR3: CASSPQDSYGYTF
J: TRBJ1-2
D: .
size: .
V: TRBV19

DNA: TGTGCCAGCAGCCAAGCGTTGATGAAGACCCAGTACTTC
CDR3: CASSQALMKTQYF
J: TRBJ2-5
D: .
size: once
V: TRBV14

DNA: TGCGCCAGCAGCTTGGGCGGGGTTTCTGAAAAACTGTTTTTT
CDR3: CASSLGGVSEKLFF
J: TRBJ1-4
D: .
size: .
V: TRBV5-1

DNA: TGTGCCAGCAGCGTGGGAGGGGACGTAAGACAACCCCTCCACTTT
CDR3: CASSVGGDVRQPLHF
J: TRBJ1-6
D: .
size: .
V: TRBV9

DNA: TGTGCCACCTCGGGGTCTACAGGGATTGGCACCGGGGAGCTGTTTTTT
CDR3: CATSGSTGIGTGELFF
J: TRBJ2-2
D: .
size: .
V: TRBV10-3

DNA: TGTGCCAGCAGCTTAGATGGCGGGCCTAAAGCTTTCTTT
CDR3: CASSLDGGPKAFF
J: TRBJ1-1
D: .
size: once
V: TRBV7-9

DNA: TGTGCCAGCAGTCGGAAGGGTTACAGCAATCAGCCCCAGCATTTT
CDR3: CASSRKGYSNQPQHF
J: TRBJ1-5
D: .
size: .
V: TRBV6-5

DNA: TGTGCCAGCAGCGGCCGGGACGCAACCTACGAGCAGTACTTC
CDR3: CASSGRDATYEQYF
J: TRBJ2-7
D: .
size: .
V: TRBV28

DNA: TGCGCCAGCAGCCCTTGTGACGAGCAGTACTTC
CDR3: CASSPCDEQYF
J: TRBJ2-7
D: .
size: .
V: TRBV4-3

DNA: TGTGCCAGCAGCTTATTAACCCTTTCAACTGAAGCTTTCTTT
CDR3: CASSLLTLSTEAFF
J: TRBJ1-1
D: .
size: .
V: TRBV11-2

DNA: TGTGCCAGCACTCCCATTTGGGGAGGGAGTCCTAACAATGAGCAGTTCTTC
CDR3: CASTPIWGGSPNNEQFF
J: TRBJ2-1
D: TRBD2
size: few
V: TRBV27

DNA: TGTGCCAGCAGCCGGACAGGAGAGAACACTGAAGCTTTCTTT
CDR3: CASSRTGENTEAFF
J: TRBJ1-1
D: TRBD1
size: .
V: TRBV11-3

DNA: TGTGCCAGCAGCTCGGCGGACGAGCAGTACTTC
CDR3: CASSSADEQYF
J: TRBJ2-7
D: .
size: .
V: TRBV11-3

DNA: TGTGCCAGCAGCTTATTGGGACGAGGGGGAGCTTTCTTT
CDR3: CASSLLGRGGAFF
J: TRBJ1-1
D: .
size: few
V: TRBV7-9

DNA: TGTGCCAGCAGTTACCAGCAGGGGGGCTACACCTTC
CDR3: CASSYQQGGYTF
J: TRBJ1-2
D: .
size: .
V: TRBV6-5

DNA: TGTGCCAGCAGCTTATTGAACACTGAAGCTTTCTTT
CDR3: CASSLLNTEAFF
J: TRBJ1-1
D: .
size: .
V: TRBV11-1

DNA: TGTGCCAGCAGCCGGACACCCAATGAAAAACTGTTTTTT
CDR3: CASSRTPNEKLFF
J: TRBJ1-4
D: .
size: .
V: TRBV7-3

DNA: TGTGCCAGCAGCCAAGATCGGACAGGTCGCGAGCAGTACTTC
CDR3: CASSQDRTGREQYF
J: TRBJ2-7
D: TRBD1
size: .
V: TRBV4-2

DNA: TGTGCCAGTAGCGGGTCTACCACCGGGGAGCTGTTTTTT
CDR3: CASSGSTTGELFF
J: TRBJ2-2
D: .
size: .
V: TRBV19

DNA: TGTGCCAGCGGAAGCTCCCGGGAACCCCTCCACTTT
CDR3: CASGSSREPLHF
J: TRBJ1-6
D: .
size: .
V: TRBV6-5

DNA: TGTGCCAGCAGCGTAGCGGGGGGCTGGTACCAAGAGACCCAGTACTTC
CDR3: CASSVAGGWYQETQYF
J: TRBJ2-5
D: .
size: .
V: TRBV9

DNA: TGTGCCAGCTCCGTCTCGAGACTACCGAGGACCCAGTACTTC
CDR3: CASSVSRLPRTQYF
J: TRBJ2-5
D: .
size: .
V: TRBV18

DNA: TGTGCCAGCAGCTTCGGCCTCAACTATGGCTACACCTTC
CDR3: CASSFGLNYGYTF
J: TRBJ1-2
D: .
size: .
V: TRBV7-2

DNA: TGTGCCAGCAGCGCCGACTACTCGAATGAGCAGTTCTTC
CDR3: CASSADYSNEQFF
J: TRBJ2-1
D: .
size: .
V: TRBV2

DNA: TGTGCCAGCAGCTCAACAGGGGTCTACGAGCAGTACTTC
CDR3: CASSSTGVYEQYF
J: TRBJ2-7
D: TRBD1
size: once
V: TRBV5-4

DNA: TGTGCCAGCAGCTACCTTGACACCGGGGAGCTGTTTTTT
CDR3: CASSYLDTGELFF
J: TRBJ2-2
D: .
size: .
V: TRBV7-9

DNA: TGTGCCAGCAGCGCGGGGGGACAGGGAAACTATGGCTACACCTTC
CDR3: CASSAGGQGNYGYTF
J: TRBJ1-2
D: TRBD1
size: .
V: TRBV9

DNA: TGTGCCAGCAGTTTCCTTGGGATTGGCGGAGTTAGCACAGATACGCAGTATTTT
CDR3: CASSFLGIGGVSTDTQYF
J: TRBJ2-3
D: .
size: .
V: TRBV27

DNA: TGTGCCTGGAGTGTGGGTTGGGAAGAGACCCAGTACTTC
CDR3: CAWSVGWEETQYF
J: TRBJ2-5
D: .
size: .
V: TRBV30

DNA: TGTGCCAGCAGCTTTGCAGCGGGAGGGGATACGCAGTATTTT
CDR3: CASSFAAGGDTQYF
J: TRBJ2-3
D: TRBD2
size: .
V: TRBV5-5